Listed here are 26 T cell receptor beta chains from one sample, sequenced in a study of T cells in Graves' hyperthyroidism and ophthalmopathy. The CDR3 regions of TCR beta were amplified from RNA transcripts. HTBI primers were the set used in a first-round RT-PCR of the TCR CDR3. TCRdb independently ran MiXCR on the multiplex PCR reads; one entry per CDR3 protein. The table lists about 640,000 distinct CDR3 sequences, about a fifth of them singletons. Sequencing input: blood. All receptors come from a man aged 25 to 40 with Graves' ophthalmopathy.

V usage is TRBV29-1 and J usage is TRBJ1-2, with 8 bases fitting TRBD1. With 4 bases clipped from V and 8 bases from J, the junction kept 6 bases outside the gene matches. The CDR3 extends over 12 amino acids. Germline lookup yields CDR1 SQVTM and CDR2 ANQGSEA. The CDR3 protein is CSVADRAVGYTF. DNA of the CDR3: TGCAGCGTTGCGGACAGGGCGGTGGGCTACACCTTC.

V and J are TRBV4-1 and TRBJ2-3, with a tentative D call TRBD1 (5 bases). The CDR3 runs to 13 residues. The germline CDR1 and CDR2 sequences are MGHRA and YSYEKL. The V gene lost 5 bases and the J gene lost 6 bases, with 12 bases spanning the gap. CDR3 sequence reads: CASSKGIGDTQYF. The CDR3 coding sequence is TGCGCCAGCAGCAAGGGGATAGGGGATACGCAGTATTTT.

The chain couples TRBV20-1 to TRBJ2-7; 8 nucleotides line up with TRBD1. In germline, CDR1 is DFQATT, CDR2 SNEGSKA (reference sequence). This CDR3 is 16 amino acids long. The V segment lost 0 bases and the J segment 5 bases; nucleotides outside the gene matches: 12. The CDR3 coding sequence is TGCAGTGCTAGAGACCCGGACAGGGCATACCGCAACGAGCAGTACTTC. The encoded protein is CSARDPDRAYRNEQYF.

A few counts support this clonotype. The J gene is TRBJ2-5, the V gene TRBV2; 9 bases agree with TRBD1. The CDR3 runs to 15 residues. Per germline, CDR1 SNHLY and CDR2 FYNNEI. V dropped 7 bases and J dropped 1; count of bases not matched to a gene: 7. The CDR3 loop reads CASTPTGGSQETQYF. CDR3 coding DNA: TGTGCCAGCACCCCAACAGGGGGCTCCCAAGAGACCCAGTACTTC.

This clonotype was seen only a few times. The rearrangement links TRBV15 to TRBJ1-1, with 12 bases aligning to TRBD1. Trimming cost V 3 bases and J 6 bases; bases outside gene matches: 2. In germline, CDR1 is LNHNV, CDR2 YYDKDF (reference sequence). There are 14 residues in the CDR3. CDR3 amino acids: CATSRGQGAAEAFF. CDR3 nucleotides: TGTGCCACCAGCAGGGGACAGGGGGCCGCTGAAGCTTTCTTT.

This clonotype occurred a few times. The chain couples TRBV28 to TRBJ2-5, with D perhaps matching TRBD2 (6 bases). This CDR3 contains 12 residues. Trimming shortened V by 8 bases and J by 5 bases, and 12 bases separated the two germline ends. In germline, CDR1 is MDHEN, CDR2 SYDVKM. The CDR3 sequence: CASSNAGETQYF. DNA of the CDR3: TGTGCCAGCTCGAACGCGGGGGAGACCCAGTACTTC.

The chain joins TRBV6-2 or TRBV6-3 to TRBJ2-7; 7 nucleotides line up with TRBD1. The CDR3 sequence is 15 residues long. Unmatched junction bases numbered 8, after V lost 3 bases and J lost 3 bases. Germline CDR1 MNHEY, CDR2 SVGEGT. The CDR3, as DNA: TGTGCCAGCAGTTATGGACCAGGGGGAGACTACGAGCAGTACTTC. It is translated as CASSYGPGGDYEQYF.

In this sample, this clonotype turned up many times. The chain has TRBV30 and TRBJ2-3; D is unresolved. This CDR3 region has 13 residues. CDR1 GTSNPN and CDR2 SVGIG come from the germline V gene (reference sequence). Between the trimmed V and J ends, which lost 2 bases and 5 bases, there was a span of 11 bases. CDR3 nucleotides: TGTGCCTGGAGTCCGACTTGGGGAGATACGCAGTATTTT. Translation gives CAWSPTWGDTQYF.

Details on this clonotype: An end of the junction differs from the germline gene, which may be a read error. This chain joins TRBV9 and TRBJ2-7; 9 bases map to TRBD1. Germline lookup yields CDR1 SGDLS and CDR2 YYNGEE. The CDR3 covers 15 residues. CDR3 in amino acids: CASGVGVGQGHGQYF. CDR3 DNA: TGTGCCAGCGGCGTAGGTGTGGGACAGGGCCACGGGCAGTACTTC. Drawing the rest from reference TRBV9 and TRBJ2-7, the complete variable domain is DSGVTQTPKHLITATGQRVTLRCSPRSGDLSVYWYQQSLDQGLQFLIQYYNGEERAKGNILERFSAQQFPDLHSELNLSSLELGDSALYFCASGVGVGQGHGQYFGPGTRLTVT.

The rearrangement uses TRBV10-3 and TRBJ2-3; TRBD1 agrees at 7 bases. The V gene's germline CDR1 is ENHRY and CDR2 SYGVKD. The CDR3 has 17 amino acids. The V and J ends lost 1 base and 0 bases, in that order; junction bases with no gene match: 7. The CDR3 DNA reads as TGTGCCATCAGTGAGTTGGGGACAGAATCTAGCACAGATACGCAGTATTTT. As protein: CAISELGTESSTDTQYF.

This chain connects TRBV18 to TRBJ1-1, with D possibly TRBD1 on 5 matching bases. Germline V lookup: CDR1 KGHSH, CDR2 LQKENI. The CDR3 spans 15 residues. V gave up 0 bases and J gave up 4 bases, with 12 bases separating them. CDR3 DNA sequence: TGTGCCAGCTCACCACCGGGGGGAGGTGCCACTGAAGCTTTCTTT. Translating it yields CASSPPGGGATEAFF.

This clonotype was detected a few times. CDR3 nucleotide sequence: TGTGCCAGCAGCCAAGATGGAAGCGGCAATGAGCAGTTCTTC. The encoded protein is CASSQDGSGNEQFF. The chain carries TRBV4-2 and TRBJ2-1, with D possibly TRBD2 on 5 matching bases. The CDR3 covers 14 residues. V lost 0 bases to trimming and J lost 6 bases, with 9 bases between them. The V gene's germline CDR1 is LGHNA and CDR2 YNFKEQ.

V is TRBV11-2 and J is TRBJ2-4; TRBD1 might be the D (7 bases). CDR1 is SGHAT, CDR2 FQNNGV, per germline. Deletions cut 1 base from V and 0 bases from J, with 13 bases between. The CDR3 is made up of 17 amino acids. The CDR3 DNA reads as TGTGCCAGCAGCTTAGGCGGGGACAGAATAGCCAAAAACATTCAGTACTTC. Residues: CASSLGGDRIAKNIQYF.

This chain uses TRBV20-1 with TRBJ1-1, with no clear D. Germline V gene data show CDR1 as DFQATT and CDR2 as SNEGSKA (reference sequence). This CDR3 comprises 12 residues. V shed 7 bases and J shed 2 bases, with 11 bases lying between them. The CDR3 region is CSGRGRNTEAFF. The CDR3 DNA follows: TGCAGTGGCCGGGGTCGCAACACTGAAGCTTTCTTT.

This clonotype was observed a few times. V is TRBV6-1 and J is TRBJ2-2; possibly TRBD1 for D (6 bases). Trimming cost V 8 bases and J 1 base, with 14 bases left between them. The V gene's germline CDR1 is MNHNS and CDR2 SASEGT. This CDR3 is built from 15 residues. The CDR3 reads CASRSLDRNTGELFF. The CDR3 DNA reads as TGTGCCAGCCGATCCCTGGACAGGAACACCGGGGAGCTGTTTTTT.

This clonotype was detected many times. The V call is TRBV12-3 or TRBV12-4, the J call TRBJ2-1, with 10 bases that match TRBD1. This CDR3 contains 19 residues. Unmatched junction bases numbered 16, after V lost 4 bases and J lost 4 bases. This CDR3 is CASSSLTGGEGSPYNEQFF. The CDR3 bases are TGTGCCAGCAGTTCCCTGACAGGGGGCGAAGGTTCGCCGTACAATGAGCAGTTCTTC.

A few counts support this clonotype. DNA for the CDR3: TGTGCCAGCAGCTTAGGGACCAAGAACACTGAAGCTTTCTTT. It encodes CASSLGTKNTEAFF. This chain joins TRBV11-2 and TRBJ1-1; D uncertain. This CDR3 is built from 14 residues. Looked up from germline, CDR1 is SGHAT and CDR2 is FQNNGV. With 1 base removed from V and 1 base from J, the gap between germline ends came to 7 bases.

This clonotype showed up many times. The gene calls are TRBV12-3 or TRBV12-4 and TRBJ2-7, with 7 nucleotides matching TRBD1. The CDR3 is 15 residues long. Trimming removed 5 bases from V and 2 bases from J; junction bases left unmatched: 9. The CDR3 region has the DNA TGTGCCAGCAGTGTAACAGGGGACCTTACCTACGAGCAGTACTTC. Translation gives CASSVTGDLTYEQYF.

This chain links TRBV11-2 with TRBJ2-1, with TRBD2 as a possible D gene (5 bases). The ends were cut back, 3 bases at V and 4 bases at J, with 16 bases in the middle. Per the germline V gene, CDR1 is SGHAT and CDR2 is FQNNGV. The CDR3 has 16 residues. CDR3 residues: CASSLYSAKAYNEQFF. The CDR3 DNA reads TGTGCCAGCAGCTTGTATAGCGCGAAAGCTTACAATGAGCAGTTCTTC.

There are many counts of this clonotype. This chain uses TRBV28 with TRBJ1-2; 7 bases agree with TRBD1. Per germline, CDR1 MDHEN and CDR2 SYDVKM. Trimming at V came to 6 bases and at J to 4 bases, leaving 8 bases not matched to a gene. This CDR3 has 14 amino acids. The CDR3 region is CASSRRTGSYGYTF. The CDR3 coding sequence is TGTGCCAGCAGCCGACGGACAGGTTCCTATGGCTACACCTTC.

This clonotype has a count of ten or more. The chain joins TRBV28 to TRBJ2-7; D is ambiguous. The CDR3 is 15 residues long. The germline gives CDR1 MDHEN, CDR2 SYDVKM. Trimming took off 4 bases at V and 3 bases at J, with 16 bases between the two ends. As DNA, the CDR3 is TGTGCCAGCAGTTCTCGAAGACAAACGAACTACGAGCAGTACTTC. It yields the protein CASSSRRQTNYEQYF.

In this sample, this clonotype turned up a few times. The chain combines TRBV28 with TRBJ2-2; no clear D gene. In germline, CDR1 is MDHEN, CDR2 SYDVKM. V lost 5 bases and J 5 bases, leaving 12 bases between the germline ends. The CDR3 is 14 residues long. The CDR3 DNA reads TGTGCCAGCAGTCTAGGGTCGTTAACCGGGGAGCTGTTTTTT. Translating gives CASSLGSLTGELFF.

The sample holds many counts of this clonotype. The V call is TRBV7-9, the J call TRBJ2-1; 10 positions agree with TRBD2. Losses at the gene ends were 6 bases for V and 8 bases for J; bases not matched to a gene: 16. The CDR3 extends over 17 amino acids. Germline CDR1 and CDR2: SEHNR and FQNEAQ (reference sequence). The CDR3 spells CASSPDTSGIMSDEQFF. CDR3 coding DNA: TGTGCCAGCAGTCCCGACACTAGCGGGATCATGTCTGATGAGCAGTTCTTC.

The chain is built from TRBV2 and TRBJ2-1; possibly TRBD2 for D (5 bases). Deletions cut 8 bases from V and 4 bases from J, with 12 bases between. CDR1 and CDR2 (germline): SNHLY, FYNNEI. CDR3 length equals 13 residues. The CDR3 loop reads CASWSGYYNEQFF. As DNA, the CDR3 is TGTGCCAGCTGGAGCGGATATTACAATGAGCAGTTCTTC.

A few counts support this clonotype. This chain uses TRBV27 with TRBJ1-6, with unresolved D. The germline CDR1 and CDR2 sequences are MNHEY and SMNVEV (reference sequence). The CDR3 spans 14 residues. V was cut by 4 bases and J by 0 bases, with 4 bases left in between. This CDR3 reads CASSSLSYNSPLHF. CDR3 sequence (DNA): TGTGCCAGCAGTTCCCTCTCCTATAATTCACCCCTCCACTTT.

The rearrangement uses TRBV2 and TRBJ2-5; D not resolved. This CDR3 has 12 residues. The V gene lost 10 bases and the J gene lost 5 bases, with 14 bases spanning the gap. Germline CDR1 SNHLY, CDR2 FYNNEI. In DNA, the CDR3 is TGTGCCACCTCCAGGACCGAGGAGACCCAGTACTTC. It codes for CATSRTEETQYF.